This TCR beta chain is from a study of tumor-infiltrating lymphocytes in localized non-small cell lung cancer. Trimming took off 0 bases at V and 0 bases at J, with 10 bases between the two ends. The CDR3 extends over 16 amino acids. Germline V CDR1 and CDR2: SGHRS, YFSETQ. Sequenced by immunoSEQ multiplex PCR; TCRdb stores in-frame clones only, minus some. Seen here are roughly 7,100 clones, 70% to 80% observed once, and the top ten hold roughly 8%. The rearrangement links TRBV5-1 to TRBJ1-3; D is uncertain. The receptor's source is a human donor with non-small cell lung cancer. The sequencing input was uninvolved lung tissue not adjacent to the tumor. CDR3 sequence (DNA): TGCGCCAGCAGCTTGGGTAGGATCGACTCTGGAAACACCATATATTTT. As protein: CASSLGRIDSGNTIYF.